This TCR beta chain stems from a study of chemoradiotherapy in HPV16-positive cancers (dated by TCRdb to the early 2020s). Study-wide context: Functional T-cell assays on cells from two HPV16-positive patients defined candidate HPV-specific T-cell clones and common TCR motifs. The study asked whether T-cell immunity against the HPV oncoproteins E6 and E7 changes during chemoradiotherapy and whether it affects survival. TCR repertoires from some 90 patients with HPV-related cancers were then used to track the candidate HPV-specific TCRs and motifs. Study-level results and caveats: Expansion of candidate HPV-specific clones and E7-related TCR motifs was observed in the tumor microenvironment during treatment, whereas no such expansion was observed for non-HPV-specific T cells. Among HPV16-positive patients, expansion of HPV-responsive T cells during chemoradiotherapy was associated with better recurrence-free survival. The survival association was reported for HPV16-positive patients, and the functional definition of HPV-specific T cells was derived from only two HPV16-positive patients.

Repertoires were sampled multiple times during chemoradiotherapy, which allowed clonal expansion in the tumor microenvironment to be followed. Libraries were built with the immunoSEQ multiplex PCR assay. TCRdb limited this immuneACCESS table to in-frame rearrangements with V and J called. A share of clones is missing; checked studies link under half to unresolved V genes, and the rest is unexplained. This sample is represented by fewer than 70,000 clones; about 88% of them were singletons. Clones ranked in the top ten supply approximately 3.5% of the sample. As regards this clone: What this receptor recognizes is not known. Base qualities are not at hand, and no much larger clone is one base apart.

This clonotype was obtained from a human donor with HPV-associated anogenital cancer. This specimen consisted of blood, obtained from a patient who underwent chemoradiotherapy.

The bases read TGTGCCAGCAGTGAGGGGACAGGTACTAACTATGGCTACACCTTC. The encoded protein is CASSEGTGTNYGYTF. The rearrangement combines TRBV6-1 with TRBJ1-2; TRBD1 matches 8 bases in the middle. The CDR3 measures 15 amino acids from cysteine to phenylalanine. Here the CDR3 DNA is all that survives: 45 bases in frame from base 1. The germline V end is reduced by 3 bases and the J end by 0 bases; junction bases left unmatched: 3. The germline V gene sets CDR1 to MNHNS and CDR2 to SASEGT.